These 23 T cell receptor beta chains were sequenced from one sample in a study of preoperative IRX-2 immunotherapy in early breast cancer. Only in-frame clones appear in the TCRdb table, and some are missing; sequencing was by immunoSEQ multiplex PCR. The data contain approximately 98,000 clones, more than 80% of them seen just once; the ten biggest clones take up about 1.9%. Noted treatment: preoperative locoregional IRX-2 cytokine immunotherapy. The sequenced sample was tumor tissue, obtained after IRX-2 immunotherapy. The receptors were sampled from a human donor with breast cancer.

The chain uses TRBV6-8 and TRBJ1-2, with 11 positions matching TRBD1. Unmatched junction bases numbered 11, after V lost 7 bases and J lost 10 bases. The germline V gene encodes CDR1 MNHGY and CDR2 SAAAGT. The CDR3 totals 14 residues. DNA of the CDR3: TGTGCCAGCACACCGGGACAGGGGGGCTTCCACTACACCTTC. It is translated as CASTPGQGGFHYTF.

Only a few counts were recorded for this clone. The chain recombines TRBV30 with TRBJ1-1; D is uncertain. Between the trimmed V and J ends, which lost 3 bases and 6 bases, there was a span of 11 bases. The CDR3 sequence is 12 residues long. Per the germline V gene, CDR1 is GTSNPN and CDR2 is SVGIG (reference sequence). The CDR3 nucleotides are TGTGCCTGGAGCTTGGGGTTCGCTGAAGCTTTCTTT. Its translation: CAWSLGFAEAFF.

The gene calls are TRBV28 and TRBJ1-2; D gene ambiguous. V was clipped by 6 bases and J by 3 bases, with 8 bases between them. CDR3 length: 12 residues. Germline assignment: CDR1 MDHEN and CDR2 SYDVKM. CDR3 nucleotide sequence: TGTGCCAGCAGAACAACACACTATGGCTACACCTTC. It is translated as CASRTTHYGYTF.

The chain links TRBV28 to TRBJ1-5, with TRBD1 matching over 9 bases. V was clipped by 5 bases and J by 7 bases; unmatched bases: 3. The CDR3 is made up of 13 amino acids. Germline CDR1 MDHEN, CDR2 SYDVKM. The CDR3 DNA sequence: TGTGCCAGCAGTGCACAGGGGGCGCAGCCCCAGCATTTT. This encodes CASSAQGAQPQHF.

The chain combines TRBV18 with TRBJ1-2, with D perhaps matching TRBD1 (6 bases). CDR3 size: 16 residues. Between the trimmed V and J ends, which lost 6 bases and 8 bases, there was a span of 25 bases. CDR1 is KGHSH and CDR2 is LQKENI in the germline V gene. CDR3 loop: CASSPGQVPAVSGYTF. The DNA for the CDR3 is TGTGCCAGCTCTCCGGGACAAGTTCCCGCGGTGTCGGGCTACACCTTC.

Comment on this clone: The CDR3 end is not reached by the read, which stops 1 residue before it; the germline J gene fills it in. This chain uses TRBV6-1 with TRBJ1-6, with 8 bases that match TRBD1. The CDR3 contains 15 residues. The V segment lost 0 bases and the J segment 7 bases; nucleotides outside the gene matches: 2. Germline-derived CDR1 and CDR2 are MNHNS and SASEGT. The DNA read from the CDR3 is TGTGCCAGCAGTGAAGCCACAGGGGGGAATTCACCCCTCCAC. Translated: CASSEATGGNSPLH. The full CDR3 sequence reads CASSEATGGNSPLHF.

This clone was counted a single time. The V call is TRBV19, the J call TRBJ1-2; D perhaps matches TRBD1 (6 bases). Germline loops: CDR1 LNHDA, CDR2 SQIVND (reference sequence). V was cut by 7 bases and J by 3 bases, with 12 bases left in between. The CDR3 runs 13 residues. In DNA form, the CDR3 reads TGTGCCAGTACCTCGGACAGCTACTATGGCTACACCTTC. Residues: CASTSDSYYGYTF.

This clone was observed once. This rearrangement joins TRBV1 to TRBJ1-1. TRBV1 is assigned pseudogene status. CDR3 length equals 15 residues. CDR3 nucleotide sequence: TGCGCCAGCAGCCGAAGCCTTCGGGGGAACACTGAAGCTTTCTTT. Translating gives CASSRSLRGNTEAFF.

This rearrangement joins TRBV23-1 to TRBJ1-2; D is perhaps TRBD1 (6 bases). TRBV23-1 is assigned to the ORF class and has an uncertain function. Trimming cost V 6 bases and J 2 bases, with 16 bases left between them. The length of the CDR3 is 15 residues. CDR3 in amino acids: CASSQPTTGNYGYTF. CDR3 coding DNA: TGCGCCAGCAGCCAACCAACGACAGGCAACTATGGCTACACCTTC.

The chain links TRBV5-1 to TRBJ1-1; D is perhaps TRBD1 (6 bases). V was clipped by 1 base and J by 0 bases, with 13 bases between them. The germline CDR1 and CDR2 sequences are SGHRS and YFSETQ. This CDR3 is built from 16 residues. This CDR3 is CASSLPGQHMNTEAFF. The CDR3 coding sequence is TGCGCCAGCAGCTTGCCTGGACAGCACATGAACACTGAAGCTTTCTTT.

The chain joins TRBV7-1 to TRBJ2-7; TRBD1 aligns across 8 bases. Being an ORF, TRBV7-1 has a function that is uncertain. CDR3 length equals 13 residues. Unmatched junction bases numbered 3, after V lost 3 bases and J lost 5 bases. The CDR3, as DNA: TGTGCCAGCAGCTCCGGACAGGGCAACGAGCAGTACTTC. Residues: CASSSGQGNEQYF.

V is TRBV19 and J is TRBJ1-2; D gene unclear. The length of the CDR3 is 15 residues. Deletions cut 2 bases from V and 6 bases from J, with 16 bases between. The germline CDR1 and CDR2 sequences are LNHDA and SQIVND (reference sequence). In DNA form, the CDR3 reads TGTGCCAGTAGTATAAGGGCAGCTCCATCAAATGGCTACACCTTC. Amino acids: CASSIRAAPSNGYTF.

The rearrangement uses TRBV14 and TRBJ2-2; no clear D. V gave up 4 bases and J gave up 3 bases, with 6 bases separating them. Germline V gives CDR1 SGHDN, CDR2 FVKESK. This CDR3 region has 13 residues. The CDR3, as DNA: TGTGCCAGCAGCCTCCAGTACACCGGGGAGCTGTTTTTT. It is translated as CASSLQYTGELFF.

V usage is TRBV19 and J usage is TRBJ2-1; 8 nucleotides align to TRBD2. After removal of 5 bases from V and 6 bases from J, the junction contained 6 bases not matched to a gene. Per the germline V gene, CDR1 is LNHDA and CDR2 is SQIVND (reference sequence). This CDR3 is built from 14 residues. This chain's CDR3 is CASSSGSGVNEQFF. CDR3 nucleotide sequence: TGTGCCAGTAGTTCTGGTAGCGGGGTCAATGAGCAGTTCTTC.

This sequence joins TRBV7-1 and TRBJ2-1; the D gene could be TRBD1 or TRBD2 (5 bases each). TRBV7-1 is an ORF; its function is uncertain. V was pared by 4 bases and J by 3 bases, with 13 bases between. The CDR3 runs 15 residues. CDR3 residues: CASSLRGDSYNEQFF. The CDR3 DNA sequence: TGTGCCAGCAGCTTAAGGGGAGATAGCTACAATGAGCAGTTCTTC.

This clone has just a few counts. V gene TRBV5-1 combines with J gene TRBJ2-1; TRBD1 might be the D (5 bases). Between the trimmed V and J ends, which lost 0 bases and 5 bases, there was a span of 12 bases. Per germline, CDR1 SGHRS and CDR2 YFSETQ. The CDR3 runs to 15 residues. The CDR3 DNA is TGCGCCAGCAGCTTGGTTATCTCAGGGAACAATGAGCAGTTCTTC. This sequence encodes CASSLVISGNNEQFF.

The V and J genes are TRBV14 and TRBJ1-3; 7 bases match TRBD1. CDR1 is SGHDN and CDR2 is FVKESK in the germline V gene. The junction had 13 bases not matched to a gene; V was cut back by 4 bases and J by 4 bases. This CDR3 comprises 17 residues. The CDR3 spells CASSPRRQGAPGNTIYF. DNA of the CDR3: TGTGCCAGCAGCCCACGCCGACAGGGAGCGCCGGGAAACACCATATATTTT.

This clone was observed once. The rearrangement links TRBV25-1 to TRBJ1-1; weak D call: TRBD1 (6 bases). Germline V gene lookup returns CDR1 MGHDK and CDR2 SYGVNS. Trimming took 6 bases from V and 1 from J, leaving 12 bases between them. This CDR3 is built from 14 residues. The CDR3 region has the DNA TGTGCCAGCAGGGAGGGACAAGGGAACACTGAAGCTTTCTTT. Its protein product is CASREGQGNTEAFF.

The chain uses TRBV6-8 and TRBJ2-1; D not certain. The germline gives CDR1 MNHGY, CDR2 SAAAGT. The CDR3 runs 14 residues. V was clipped by 5 bases and J by 5 bases, with 13 bases between them. CDR3 DNA sequence: TGTGCCAGCAGTGCGGTGCCCCCAAACAATGAGCAGTTCTTC. Residues: CASSAVPPNNEQFF.

This sequence joins TRBV30 and TRBJ2-7, with TRBD1 matching over 7 bases. Germline loops: CDR1 GTSNPN, CDR2 SVGIG (reference sequence). This CDR3 has 14 amino acids. The J segment lost 2 bases and the V segment lost 2 bases, leaving 6 bases of the junction unmatched. The CDR3 here is CAWSSDRTAYEQYF. CDR3 sequence (DNA): TGTGCCTGGAGTTCGGACAGGACAGCCTACGAGCAGTACTTC.

With regard to this clone: The conserved final phenylalanine or tryptophan is absent from the CDR3, which likely points to a read error. The DNA is left out, because the CDR3 cannot be placed on it with certainty; the CDR3 is given as TCRdb lists it. The chain recombines TRBV7-1 with TRBJ1-2; TRBD1 is the table's D call, not checked against the DNA. TRBV7-1 is placed among ORFs of uncertain function. The CDR3 is 13 residues long, counting both termini. CDR3 protein: CASRQAGTGPHYL.

This clone came up once. The V gene is TRBV19, the J gene TRBJ2-3; 7 bases agree with TRBD1. V was pared by 4 bases and J by 5 bases, with 12 bases of the junction left unmatched. This CDR3 has 16 amino acids. The germline V gene encodes CDR1 LNHDA and CDR2 SQIVND (reference sequence). The CDR3 spells CASSKSGQVQKDTQYF. CDR3 DNA sequence: TGTGCCAGTAGTAAAAGCGGACAGGTTCAGAAAGATACGCAGTATTTT.

As to this clone: The DNA is left out, because the CDR3 cannot be placed on it with certainty; the CDR3 is given as TCRdb lists it. CDR3 amino acids: CASSPVLREAFF. The J gene is TRBJ1-1, the V gene TRBV18. Germline values: CDR1 KGHSH, CDR2 LQKENI. Inclusive of both ends, the CDR3 amounts to 12 amino acids.